This T cell receptor beta chain appears in the sequencing data of a study of T-cell memory formation after mild COVID-19. Between the trimmed V and J ends, which lost 4 bases and 5 bases, there was a span of 11 bases. The CDR3 is 12 residues long. Germline V gene lookup returns CDR1 DFQATT and CDR2 SNEGSKA (reference sequence). TCRdb independently ran MiXCR on the 5' RACE reads; one entry per CDR3 protein. The sample includes under 550,000 distinct CDR3 sequences, about 20% seen only once; the top ten take about 22%. Sequenced input: PBMCs or a T cell subset sorted from them (not recorded which). The TCR originated in a man aged 18 to 29 who had mild COVID-19 (a few samples of this study predate the infection). Cell type and time point are not known. The gene calls are TRBV20-1 and TRBJ1-1, with D hard to call. The chain's CDR3 is CSAKGGRTEAFF. As DNA, the CDR3 is TGCAGTGCTAAAGGCGGGAGAACTGAAGCTTTCTTT.